A selection of T cell receptor beta chains follows, all from one sample in a study of shared clonotypes between healthy human individuals. Sequencing used immunoSEQ multiplex PCR; TCRdb keeps in-frame clones, though not all of them. This table holds more than 400,000 clones, about 95% found once. Sequences were obtained from naive CD4+ T cells sorted from blood. Every receptor here comes from a woman under 40 in good health. The CDR3 runs from the conserved cysteine through the conserved F or W. The D gene is left open where the match is weak. Clone sizes are given selectively: once, few, many, or a class where the clone is expanded.

abundance,j_gene,d_gene,v_gene,CDR3nt,CDR3aa
.,TRBJ2-7,TRBD2,TRBV11-2,TGTGCCAGCAGCCGACTAGCGGGGACGAGCTCCTACGAGCAGTACTTC,CASSRLAGTSSYEQYF
.,TRBJ1-4,.,TRBV27,TGTGCCAGCAGCCGGGGGTCTTCTAATGAAAAACTGTTTTTT,CASSRGSSNEKLFF
.,TRBJ1-5,.,TRBV19,TGTGCCAGTAGCCCCCTTCCGGGTTCGAGCAATCAGCCCCAGCATTTT,CASSPLPGSSNQPQHF
.,TRBJ2-1,.,TRBV28,TGTGCCAGCAGTTTGATTAGCGGCTTCTCCTACAATGAGCAGTTCTTC,CASSLISGFSYNEQFF
.,TRBJ2-7,TRBD2,TRBV6-1,TGTGCCAGCCGGACTAGCGCTGTCTACGAGCAGTACTTC,CASRTSAVYEQYF
once,TRBJ2-6,TRBD1,TRBV27,TGTGCCAGCAGTTTATGGACAGGGGGAAGCTCTGGGGCCAACGTCCTGACTTTC,CASSLWTGGSSGANVLTF
.,TRBJ2-7,TRBD2,TRBV5-8,TGTGCCAGCAGCTTGCTTCTCTCTAGCGGAGCCTACGAGCAGTACTTC,CASSLLLSSGAYEQYF
.,TRBJ2-5,.,TRBV6-5,TGTGCCAGCAGTTACTCGTTCCAGACCCGCCAAGAGACCCAGTACTTC,CASSYSFQTRQETQYF
.,TRBJ2-1,.,TRBV27,TGTGCCAACGATAGGGACTCCAGCTCCTACAATGAGCAGTTCTTC,CANDRDSSSYNEQFF
few,TRBJ1-5,TRBD1,TRBV19,TGTGCCAGTAGGCCGGGACAGGGCCGTTTTCAGCCCCAGCATTTT,CASRPGQGRFQPQHF
.,TRBJ2-7,.,TRBV28,TGTGCCAGCAGTTTTTCTGGCTCGGTCGAATACGAGCAGTACTTC,CASSFSGSVEYEQYF
.,TRBJ1-3,.,TRBV6-5,TGTGCCGTCTCACAGAGGGGTTATCGAGGAAACACCATATATTTT,CAVSQRGYRGNTIYF
.,TRBJ2-7,TRBD2,TRBV6-1,TGTGCCAGCAGTGAGGCCCCGACTAGCGGGAGGGGCGAGCAGTACTTC,CASSEAPTSGRGEQYF
.,TRBJ1-1,.,TRBV6-1,TGTGCCAGCAGTCCCTTGGGGGGGAACACTGAAGCTTTCTTT,CASSPLGGNTEAFF
.,TRBJ2-7,.,TRBV5-8,TGTGCCAGCAGTTTTGTCTACGAGCAGTACTTC,CASSFVYEQYF
.,TRBJ2-7,TRBD1,TRBV25-1,TGTGCCAGCAGGCCAGGGGGTTCCTACGAGCAGTACTTC,CASRPGGSYEQYF
.,TRBJ1-4,.,TRBV6-1,TGTGCCAGCACAGGGACATCTAATGAAAAACTGTTTTTT,CASTGTSNEKLFF
few,TRBJ1-5,.,TRBV2,TGTGCCAGCAGTGTAGAAGGGGCCGTCAATCAGCCCCAGCATTTT,CASSVEGAVNQPQHF
.,TRBJ1-1,TRBD1,TRBV19,TGTGCCAGTAGTATCGACAGGGGATACACTGAAGCTTTCTTT,CASSIDRGYTEAFF
few,TRBJ2-1,TRBD2,TRBV6-4,TGTGCCAGCAGTGAGGGGCACGAGCGGGAAGAGCAGTTCTTC,CASSEGHEREEQFF
.,TRBJ2-6,.,TRBV6-1,TGTGCCAGCTTAACAGGCTCCTCTGGGGCCAACGTCCTGACTTTC,CASLTGSSGANVLTF
.,TRBJ2-1,TRBD1,TRBV5-1,TGCGCCAGCACTCACAGGGGACCCTACAATGAGCAGTTCTTC,CASTHRGPYNEQFF
.,TRBJ2-7,TRBD1,TRBV11-2,TGTGCCAGCAGCAGCCCCGCACAGGGGGACCGATACGAGCAGTACTTC,CASSSPAQGDRYEQYF
.,TRBJ2-5,.,TRBV5-1,TGCGCCAGCAGCTTGGGTGTTACAGACCGTCAAGAGACCCAGTACTTC,CASSLGVTDRQETQYF
.,TRBJ2-5,TRBD2,TRBV7-9,TGTGCCAGCAGCCCGTCGAGGCTAGCGGGCCAAGAGACCCAGTACTTC,CASSPSRLAGQETQYF
once,TRBJ2-3,.,TRBV15,TGTGCCACCAGCAGAGGGGGGGTAGATACGCAGTATTTT,CATSRGGVDTQYF
.,TRBJ1-2,.,TRBV10-1,TGCGCCAGCAGTGACGATAGGGATGGCTACACCTTC,CASSDDRDGYTF
.,TRBJ1-2,.,TRBV5-5,TGTGCCAGCAGCCAAATGGGCTCCGCCGCGACGGGCACCTTC,CASSQMGSAATGTF
.,TRBJ2-7,.,TRBV28,TGTGCCAGCCTCCAGGGGGGTCAGACCTACGAGCAGTACTTC,CASLQGGQTYEQYF
.,TRBJ2-6,.,TRBV28,TGTGCCAGCACCCCCGGGAGCTCTGGGGCCAACGTCCTGACTTTC,CASTPGSSGANVLTF
.,TRBJ2-7,TRBD2,TRBV7-9,TGTGCCAGCAGCTTAGCCCTGACTAGCGGGTCTCCCTACGAGCAGTACTTC,CASSLALTSGSPYEQYF
.,TRBJ2-1,TRBD2,TRBV2,TGTGCCAGCATGGCGCTAGCGGCAAACAATGAGCAGTTCTTC,CASMALAANNEQFF
.,TRBJ1-2,.,TRBV6-1,TGTGCCAGCAGTGATTTACCAGATCCACCCTCTGGCTACACCTTC,CASSDLPDPPSGYTF
.,TRBJ2-7,TRBD2,TRBV27,TGTGCCAGCTCTACGGGGGGTGCCTCCTACGAGCAGTACTTC,CASSTGGASYEQYF
.,TRBJ1-6,.,TRBV28,TGTGCCAGCAGTTTAGTAAGGGCGAATTCACCCCTCCACTTT,CASSLVRANSPLHF
once,TRBJ2-3,.,TRBV4-2,TGTGCCAGCAGGAGCGGGAGCACAGATACGCAGTATTTT,CASRSGSTDTQYF
.,TRBJ2-6,.,TRBV2,TGTGCCAGCAGTATTAACTCTGGGGCCAACGTCCTGACTTTC,CASSINSGANVLTF
once,TRBJ2-5,.,TRBV6-1,TGTGCCAGCAGTGAAGCGTGGGGGGAAGAGACCCAGTACTTC,CASSEAWGEETQYF
.,TRBJ2-2,TRBD2,TRBV27,TGTGCCAGCAAGACTAACGGGGGGATGAACACCGGGGAGCTGTTTTTT,CASKTNGGMNTGELFF
.,TRBJ1-1,.,TRBV4-1,TGCGCCAGCAGCCGATCTTCGACAGGGAACACTGAAGCTTTCTTT,CASSRSSTGNTEAFF
.,TRBJ2-7,.,TRBV30,TGTGCCTGGAGTATCGAGCGGGTGGGCGAGCAGTACTTC,CAWSIERVGEQYF
once,TRBJ1-1,TRBD1,TRBV19,TGTGCCAGTAGTCCCTTGGACAGGGGGCGAACTGAAGCTTTCTTT,CASSPLDRGRTEAFF
.,TRBJ2-3,.,TRBV7-9,TGTGCCAGCAGCTTAGTGCGGACCCAGCTAGATACGCAGTATTTT,CASSLVRTQLDTQYF
.,TRBJ1-2,.,TRBV19,TGTGCCAGTAGTACGACAGGCACCTACTATGGCTACACCTTC,CASSTTGTYYGYTF
.,TRBJ2-7,TRBD2,TRBV5-4,TGTGCCAGCAGCTTGCGCGGGAGCATCGGGGGGCAGTACTTC,CASSLRGSIGGQYF
.,TRBJ2-7,TRBD2,TRBV19,TGTGCCAGTAGTATCACTAGCGCTCTTTCGACCTACGAGCAGTACTTC,CASSITSALSTYEQYF
.,TRBJ2-4,.,TRBV11-2,TGTGCCAGCAGGGCCGGGGGTGAGGCCAAAAACATTCAGTACTTC,CASRAGGEAKNIQYF
.,TRBJ1-3,TRBD1,TRBV15,TGTGCCACCAGCAGAGGACAGGGCGCCTCTGGAAACACCATATATTTT,CATSRGQGASGNTIYF
.,TRBJ2-7,TRBD2,TRBV18,TGTGCCAGCTCATCACATCAAACCAGCGGGAGTCTCTCCTACGAGCAGTACTTC,CASSSHQTSGSLSYEQYF
.,TRBJ2-7,TRBD2,TRBV2,TGTGCCAGCGTCGAAAGCGGGGGGCTTCGGGAGCAGTACTTC,CASVESGGLREQYF
.,TRBJ2-1,.,TRBV7-9,TGTGCCAGCAGCTTAGTTGGTGACGGGATCGATGAGCAGTTCTTC,CASSLVGDGIDEQFF
.,TRBJ1-2,TRBD1,TRBV5-1,TGCGCCAGCAGCGAAGGGACAGGGGTAGGCTATGGCTACACCTTC,CASSEGTGVGYGYTF
once,TRBJ1-2,.,TRBV10-1,TGCGCCAGCAGTGATGGTTACTATGGCTACACCTTC,CASSDGYYGYTF
.,TRBJ1-5,.,TRBV27,TGTGCCAGCAGTTCGGCCGCTTCCCGCAATCAGCCCCAGCATTTT,CASSSAASRNQPQHF
.,TRBJ1-2,.,TRBV2,TGTGCCAGCAGTGAGGCAGAATCCTCTAACTATGGCTACACCTTC,CASSEAESSNYGYTF